This TCR beta chain was recovered during a study of identical twins. V was clipped by 0 bases and J by 6 bases; unmatched bases: 8. The CDR3 is 16 residues long. Germline V gene sequence: CDR1 LGHDT, CDR2 YNNKEL (reference sequence). Each CDR3 protein is one row after TCRdb ran MiXCR on the 5' RACE reads. The sample includes 650,000 to 750,000 distinct CDR3 sequences, roughly 20% of them seen just once. These data were also filed under a second study, of T cells expressing NK-cell markers.

The rearrangement links TRBV3-1 to TRBJ1-2; 9 bases are a match to TRBD1. The receptor was isolated from a woman between 18 and 29 years old in good health. Specimen: PBMCs. CDR3 protein: CASSQDTGGAPDGYTF. The CDR3 DNA sequence: TGTGCCAGCAGCCAAGATACAGGGGGCGCGCCAGATGGCTACACCTTC.